Below, 16 T cell receptor delta chains from the same sample are listed, as sequenced in a study of human gamma delta and Vdelta1 T cells. Which antigens these TCRs recognize remains unknown. TCRdb called clones from the PCR reads again using CATT. The sample includes fewer than 15,000 delta-chain clones, 40% to 60% of them seen just once. Sequencing was done on a sample of Vdelta1 gamma-delta T cells from blood grown in culture (DOT cells). Receptors originate from a human donor in good health.

The rearrangement links TRDV1 to TRDJ1; 9 nucleotides align to TRDD3. Germline V gives CDR1 TSWWSYY, CDR2 QGS. After removal of 2 bases from V and 0 bases from J, the junction contained 25 bases not matched to a gene. CDR3 length: 23 amino acids. The CDR3 region is CALGESLLRVLGEPFPYTDKLIF. CDR3 sequence (DNA): TGTGCTCTTGGGGAATCTCTCCTACGGGTACTGGGGGAACCATTCCCGTACACCGATAAACTCATCTTT.

The chain couples TRDV1 to TRDJ1, with 11 bases aligning to TRDD3. Looked up from germline, CDR1 is TSWWSYY and CDR2 is QGS. Losses at the gene ends were 3 bases for V and 3 bases for J; bases not matched to a gene: 39. The CDR3 runs to 27 residues. CDR3 protein: CALGDFLPRPTSGAGGYPPYYPDKLIF. In DNA, the CDR3 is TGTGCTCTTGGGGATTTCCTTCCTCGTCCTACCTCGGGAGCTGGGGGATACCCCCCTTATTATCCCGATAAACTCATCTTT.

The chain joins TRDV1 to TRDJ1; no firm D call. The CDR3 is made up of 16 amino acids. Trimming cost V 0 bases and J 0 bases, with 11 bases left between them. CDR1 and CDR2 (germline): TSWWSYY, QGS. The CDR3 nucleotides are TGTGCTCTTGGGGAACTCGGTCCCTGGTACACCGATAAACTCATCTTT. Protein: CALGELGPWYTDKLIF.

The V and J genes are TRDV1 and TRDJ1; 9 bases are shared with TRDD3. CDR3 length equals 21 residues. Germline V gene lookup returns CDR1 TSWWSYY and CDR2 QGS. V shed 0 bases, J shed 0 bases, and the junction held 17 bases outside the gene matches. The CDR3 sequence: CALGELSSTGDTYYYTDKLIF. CDR3 DNA: TGTGCTCTTGGGGAACTTAGCTCGACTGGGGATACGTACTATTACACCGATAAACTCATCTTT.

This sequence joins TRDV1 and TRDJ1; 12 bases line up with TRDD3. This CDR3 is built from 22 residues. V lost 1 base and J lost 2; bases outside the gene matches: 20. Germline values: CDR1 TSWWSYY, CDR2 QGS. The CDR3 DNA sequence: TGTGCTCTTGGGGAACCCTTAGTAGCCACCTCAGACTGGGGGATACAAACCGATAAACTCATCTTT. This encodes CALGEPLVATSDWGIQTDKLIF.

V usage is TRDV1 and J usage is TRDJ1; D assignment may be TRDD2 or TRDD3 (6 bases each). The germline CDR1 and CDR2 sequences are TSWWSYY and QGS. There are 23 residues in the CDR3. V gave up 4 bases and J gave up 2 bases, with 38 bases separating them. The CDR3 DNA is TGTGCTCTTGGGGTCCCCGCATTCGGGCTTCCTCAACGTACTGGGCTTTATACCGATAAACTCATCTTT. It is translated as CALGVPAFGLPQRTGLYTDKLIF.

The chain is built from TRDV1 and TRDJ1, with 10 bases lining up with TRDD3. This CDR3 has 24 amino acids. Germline CDR1 and CDR2: TSWWSYY and QGS. V was clipped by 2 bases and J by 0 bases; unmatched bases: 27. The CDR3 DNA follows: TGTGCTCTTGGGGAAATTATCTATCTTACTGGGGGATCGAGTTTACCACCGTACACCGATAAACTCATCTTT. It codes for CALGEIIYLTGGSSLPPYTDKLIF.

The genes are TRDV1 and TRDJ1; D tentatively fits TRDD2 or TRDD3 (8 bases each). CDR3 length: 24 amino acids. CDR1 TSWWSYY and CDR2 QGS come from the germline V gene. Between the trimmed V and J ends, which lost 0 bases and 0 bases, there was a span of 35 bases. The CDR3 is CALGELRLPNYSDVLGGYTDKLIF. The CDR3 region has the DNA TGTGCTCTTGGGGAACTACGCCTTCCTAACTACTCAGACGTACTGGGGGGGTACACCGATAAACTCATCTTT.

This chain links TRDV1 with TRDJ1; TRDD3 might be the D (7 bases). Germline V gives CDR1 TSWWSYY, CDR2 QGS. The CDR3 is 21 amino acids. Trimming removed 1 base at V and 0 bases at J, with 27 bases between. The CDR3 spells CALGEQPFPALGGTYTDKLIF. CDR3 DNA sequence: TGTGCTCTTGGGGAACAACCCTTCCCGGCGCTGGGGGGAACCTACACCGATAAACTCATCTTT.

This clone has only a few counts. The J gene is TRDJ2, the V gene TRDV1; 10 bases agree with TRDD3. The germline CDR1 and CDR2 sequences are TSWWSYY and QGS. CDR3 size: 20 residues. J lost 6 bases, V lost 3 bases, and 19 bases had no gene match. The CDR3: CALGDRPRYWGILGAAQLFF. CDR3 nucleotide sequence: TGTGCTCTTGGGGACCGCCCCAGGTATTGGGGGATACTCGGGGCAGCACAACTCTTCTTT.

The table lists this clone with a few counts. The chain has TRDV1 and TRDJ1; the match to TRDD2 covers 7 bases. CDR1 is TSWWSYY and CDR2 is QGS in the germline V gene. This CDR3 region has 16 residues. The V segment lost 2 bases and the J segment 4 bases; nucleotides outside the gene matches: 10. The CDR3 DNA follows: TGTGCTCTTGGGGAATTCCTTCCTGCTCTGGACGATAAACTCATCTTT. This translates into CALGEFLPALDDKLIF.

This clone was detected only a few times. The V gene is TRDV1, the J gene TRDJ1; D is possibly TRDD2 (5 bases). V was trimmed by 5 bases and J by 7 bases, leaving 29 bases between them. Germline lookup yields CDR1 TSWWSYY and CDR2 QGS. The CDR3 totals 18 residues. The CDR3 nucleotides read TGTGCTCTTGGGCCCTCTTCCCCCATCCGTGAACCTTTCGGTAAACTCATCTTT. It codes for CALGPSSPIREPFGKLIF.

This clone has more than one count but fewer than ten. V usage is TRDV1 and J usage is TRDJ3, with 11 bases identical to TRDD3. The J segment lost 2 bases and the V segment lost 1 base, leaving 19 bases of the junction unmatched. Germline lookup yields CDR1 TSWWSYY and CDR2 QGS. This CDR3 is 24 amino acids long. The CDR3, as DNA: TGTGCTCTTGGGGAACCAACCCCTTCCTATTCTGGGGGATACTGGCCCTGGGACACCCGACAGATGTTTTTC. Its protein is CALGEPTPSYSGGYWPWDTRQMFF.

A note on this clone: Other DNA sequences in the sample encode the same CDR3. This chain joins TRDV1 and TRDJ3; D possibly corresponds to TRDD2 (5 bases). The V and J ends lost 4 bases and 0 bases respectively, with 13 bases between them. The CDR3 loop spans 18 amino acids. Germline CDR1 reads TSWWSYY; CDR2 reads QGS. The CDR3 protein is CALGGTSPSSWDTRQMFF. As DNA, the CDR3 is TGTGCTCTTGGGGGTACTTCCCCCAGCTCCTGGGACACCCGACAGATGTTTTTC.

The V and J genes are TRDV1 and TRDJ1, with D possibly matching TRDD3 (5 bases). The length of the CDR3 is 20 residues. Germline V gene sequence: CDR1 TSWWSYY, CDR2 QGS. V dropped 4 bases and J dropped 4 bases, with 31 bases sitting between them. The CDR3 here is CALGVTGFPLRRGLNDKLIF. The CDR3 coding sequence is TGTGCTCTTGGGGTAACCGGGTTCCCTCTAAGGAGGGGGTTGAACGATAAACTCATCTTT.

This chain uses TRDV1 with TRDJ1; 9 bases are shared with TRDD3. The CDR3 totals 25 residues. The germline V gene has CDR1 TSWWSYY and CDR2 QGS. The V segment lost 0 bases and the J segment 0 bases; nucleotides outside the gene matches: 29. CDR3 residues: CALGELKSFPPHTGGHSWYTDKLIF. For the CDR3, the DNA is TGTGCTCTTGGGGAACTGAAGTCGTTCCCTCCCCATACTGGGGGACACTCATGGTACACCGATAAACTCATCTTT.